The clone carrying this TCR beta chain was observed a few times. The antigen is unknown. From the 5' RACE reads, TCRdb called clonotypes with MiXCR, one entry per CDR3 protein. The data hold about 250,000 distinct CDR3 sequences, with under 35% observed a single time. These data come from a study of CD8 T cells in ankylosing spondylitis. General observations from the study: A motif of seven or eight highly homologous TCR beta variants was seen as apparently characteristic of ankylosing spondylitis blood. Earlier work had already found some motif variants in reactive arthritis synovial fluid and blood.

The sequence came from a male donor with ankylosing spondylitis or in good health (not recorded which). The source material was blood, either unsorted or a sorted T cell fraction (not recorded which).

CDR3 DNA: TGTGCCAGCAGTGTAGGATACGAGCAGTACTTC. Amino acids: CASSVGYEQYF. This chain links TRBV25-1 with TRBJ2-7; no clear D. This CDR3 has 11 amino acids. Germline CDR1 MGHDK, CDR2 SYGVNS. Trimming took off 4 bases at V and 4 bases at J, with 5 bases between the two ends.